Sequencing of this TCR beta chain was carried out in a study of shared clonotypes between healthy human individuals (dated by TCRdb to 2019 to 2021). Concerning the study at large: A few men and a couple of women, aged 18 to 49 years, made up the cohort. For each donor, CD4 naive and CD4 memory were each run on three plates, CD8 naive on two plates, and CD8 memory on one plate. The study deeply sequenced blood TCR repertoires of about 5 healthy adults to estimate repertoire size and the extent of clonotype sharing between individuals. Libraries were prepared and TCR repertoires were sequenced by different laboratories using diverse techniques, in order to increase sequencing depth and limit assay-specific biases. Per donor, leukapheresis produced somewhere between about 0.94 and 9.5 billion PBMCs.

The full study reports these points: Higher generation probabilities were observed for clonotypes shared by all four sorted-subset donors than for non-shared clonotypes. The genetic and exposure-history diversity represented was limited by the small number of donors. Sharing across a few donors was observed for around 5% of naive CD4, over 3% of naive CD8, around 2.5% of memory CD4, and 0.4% of memory CD8 clonotypes. Larger estimated clonotype richness was generally found for naive subsets than for memory subsets. Based on pairwise subsampling, the degree of clonotype sharing among donors was expected to be affected by sequencing depth. Rarefaction of sorted-subset datasets indicated incomplete sequencing despite the large sequencing depth. Sampling was limited to blood, and TCR repertoires in tissue likely differ from TCR repertoires in blood.

This clone appeared once. The clone's antigen remains unknown. No much larger clone is present one base from it, and per-base qualities are unavailable. After removal of 6 bases from V and 0 bases from J, the junction retains 10 bases not matched to a gene. CDR1 and CDR2, looked up from the germline V gene, are SQVTM and ANQGSEA. Measured from the cysteine to the phenylalanine, the CDR3 is 17 residues long. Only the CDR3 region is kept as DNA, spanning 51 bases read in frame from base 1. For the CD8 naive samples, CD45RO-negative cells were positively selected for CCR7, yielding a CD45RA+CCR7+ population from which TemRA cells were excluded. Healthy HIV-negative adults with no recently reported acute infections or vaccinations were included as donors. Every donor was a Caucasian adult residing in Nashville, Tennessee, USA. Blood was obtained by leukapheresis, after which PBMCs were separated by Ficoll-Histopaque density gradient centrifugation and cryopreserved in liquid nitrogen vapor phase. Purity and quantity of every magnetically sorted T cell population were checked by analytical flow cytometry. Genomic DNA was isolated from each sorted fraction and quantified by UV absorbance on a Nanodrop 2000c.

Using the deep immunoSEQ assay, multiplex PCR amplified TCR CDR3 regions from genomic DNA. Extracted genomic DNA from each cell subset was spread evenly across all wells of several immunoSEQ 96-well plates, with each plate serving as a replicate. For sorted subsets, 200 to 250 ng of genomic DNA, equivalent to 30,000 or so T cell genomes, went into each replicate PCR. The purified libraries were quantified using a Qubit 3.0 fluorometer, sized with a Bioanalyzer 2100, and then quantified again using the KAPA Library Quantification kit. Each immunoSEQ 96-well plate was sequenced on its own single-read 150-cycle Illumina NextSeq 550 flow cell. Turning to the authors' computational methods: The immunoSEQ output contained only junctional sequences without quality scores, so filtering could not match that applied to full-length reads. To assign V/J genes and CDR3, sequences were annotated against IMGT germline references using PyIR, a Python wrapper for IgBLAST v1.9. Reads with weak V/J assignments (E-value above 1e-6), missing CDR3, stop codons, out-of-frame junctions, or ambiguous translated residues were removed. V3J clonotypes were defined as sequences sharing an identical inferred V gene, J gene, and CDR3 amino acid sequence. To compute the percentage overlap between repertoires, the number of shared unique clonotypes was divided by the size of the smaller repertoire. Repertoire richness was assessed with RTK rarefaction, the Chao1 estimator, and Recon v2.1 estimates of unobserved clonotypes. For all TCRbeta clonotypes obtained by the gDNA method from four donors, generation probabilities were computed with OLGA. Imported from immuneACCESS, the table was reduced by TCRdb to in-frame sequences with V and J called. These copies leave out some clones; in studies compared against another copy, an unresolved V gene accounts for under half, and the cause of the remainder is not known. V, J and clone size reflect that table, while D and trimming were determined from the DNA. Present in this sample are 760,000 or so clones, about 96% of which were seen just once. Of the sample, around 0.25% is held by the ten largest clones.

The rearrangement joined TRBV29-1 to TRBJ2-1, and 11 bases in between align with TRBD2. The TCR was taken from a man aged 30 to 39 in good health. Sequencing was performed on naive CD8+ T cells sorted from blood. The sample's cell subset or site label is to be understood as: CD45RA+CCR7+. CDR3 reads: CSVDGTSGMSSYNEQFF. Here is the DNA: TGCAGCGTCGACGGGACTAGCGGAATGAGCTCCTACAATGAGCAGTTCTTC.